This T cell receptor beta chain was recovered during a study of OX40 agonist ivuxolimab in advanced cancers. In the case of this clone: Antigen specificity is unknown.

The length of the CDR3 is 15 residues. V shed 4 bases and J shed 5 bases, with 15 bases lying between them. CDR1 and CDR2 (germline): SGHRS, YFSETQ. The repertoire was sequenced with immunoSEQ multiplex PCR; TCRdb's copy has only in-frame clones and lacks some. The sample lists some 150,000 clones; approximately 90% were seen once. Study-level results: Relative to CD4+ cells, CD8+ T cells on average had more expanded clones.

Any history of autoimmune disease or systemic immunosuppression disqualified patients. Sampled blood was obtained at baseline, cycle 4 day 1, and cycle 7 day 1. The chain links TRBV5-1 to TRBJ2-2; a weak D match, TRBD1 (6 bases). The source is an adult with an advanced solid tumor such as melanoma, head and neck, liver or kidney cancer. The sequences come from CD4+ or CD8+ T cells sorted from blood, collected in a trial of the OX40 agonist ivuxolimab. The CDR3 protein is CASSPVAGETGELFF. DNA of the CDR3: TGCGCCAGCAGCCCGGTGGCAGGGGAAACCGGGGAGCTGTTTTTT.